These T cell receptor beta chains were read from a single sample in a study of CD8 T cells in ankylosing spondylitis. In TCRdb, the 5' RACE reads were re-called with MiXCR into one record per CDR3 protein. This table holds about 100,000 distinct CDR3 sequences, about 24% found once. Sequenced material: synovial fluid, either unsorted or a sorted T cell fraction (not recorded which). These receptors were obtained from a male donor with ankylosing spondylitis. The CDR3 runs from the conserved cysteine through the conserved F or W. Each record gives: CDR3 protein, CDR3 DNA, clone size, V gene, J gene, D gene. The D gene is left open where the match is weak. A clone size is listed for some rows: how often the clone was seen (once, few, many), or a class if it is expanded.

CASSPGTQETQYF	TGCGCCAGCAGCCCCGGGACCCAAGAGACCCAGTACTTC	few	TRBV4-1	TRBJ2-5	NA
CASSLDRQGATGELFF	TGTGCCAGCAGCTTAGATCGGCAGGGGGCAACCGGGGAGCTGTTTTTT	many	TRBV11-2	TRBJ2-2	TRBD1
CASSLLPRGNTEAFF	TGTGCCAGCAGTTTACTCCCGCGGGGGAACACTGAAGCTTTCTTT	NA	TRBV27	TRBJ1-1	NA
CASTSTGLAKNIQYF	TGTGCCAGCACCAGCACAGGGTTAGCCAAAAACATTCAGTACTTC	NA	TRBV6-1	TRBJ2-4	NA
CASSLVDKGRSWGQFF	TGTGCCAGCAGCTTAGTCGACAAGGGCAGGTCCTGGGGGCAGTTCTTC	many	TRBV11-2	TRBJ2-1	NA
CASSTGLGFQFF	TGTGCCAGCAGTACCGGGTTAGGTTTCCAGTTCTTC	NA	TRBV6-2/TRBV6-3	TRBJ2-1	NA
CASGLGGEQPQHF	TGTGCTAGTGGTTTGGGTGGGGAACAGCCCCAGCATTTT	NA	TRBV12-5	TRBJ1-5	NA
CAISESTGWSTEAFF	TGTGCCATCAGTGAGTCAACAGGTTGGAGCACTGAAGCTTTCTTT	few	TRBV10-3	TRBJ1-1	NA
CSARLQFTDTQYF	TGCAGTGCTAGATTACAGTTCACAGATACGCAGTATTTT	many	TRBV20-1	TRBJ2-3	NA
CASSEWGGSTGELFF	TGTGCCAGCAGTGAATGGGGAGGGTCCACCGGGGAGCTGTTTTTT	few	TRBV6-1	TRBJ2-2	TRBD2
CASSVQRDRDTEAFF	TGCGCCAGCAGTGTCCAAAGGGACAGGGACACTGAAGCTTTCTTT	many	TRBV10-1	TRBJ1-1	TRBD1
CASSARQGSYNEQFF	TGTGCCAGCAGCGCACGACAGGGCTCCTACAATGAGCAGTTCTTC	many	TRBV25-1	TRBJ2-1	TRBD1
CASSLGLAGGLNIQYF	TGTGCCAGCAGCTTGGGACTAGCGGGAGGGTTGAACATTCAGTACTTC	once	TRBV7-2	TRBJ2-4	TRBD2
CASSLVSSLGTFGYTF	TGTGCCAGCAGCCTCGTCTCCAGTCTTGGTACGTTTGGCTACACCTTC	few	TRBV11-2	TRBJ1-2	NA
CASSQALVGGKQFF	TGTGCCAGCAGCCAAGCCCTAGTTGGTGGTAAGCAGTTCTTC	NA	TRBV3-1	TRBJ2-1	NA
CASSKGSAGVLNTQYF	TGTGCCAGCAGTAAGGGGTCCGCGGGAGTTCTGAATACGCAGTATTTT	few	TRBV6-1	TRBJ2-3	TRBD2
CASSPREGTEAFF	TGTGCCAGCAGTCCTCGCGAGGGCACTGAAGCTTTCTTT	NA	TRBV12-3/TRBV12-4	TRBJ1-1	NA
CASSFLVRGDLNTEAFF	TGTGCCAGCAGCTTTTTGGTCAGGGGAGATCTGAACACTGAAGCTTTCTTT	many	TRBV5-6	TRBJ1-1	NA
CASSPRTFYEQYF	TGTGCCAGCAGTCCAAGGACATTCTACGAGCAGTACTTC	NA	TRBV27	TRBJ2-7	NA
CASLVRGQSETAQYF	TGTGCCAGCCTCGTTCGGGGACAGTCGGAAACAGCCCAGTACTTC	few	TRBV6-1	TRBJ2-5	TRBD1